Following are 15 T cell receptor beta chains from one sample sequenced in a study of shared clonotypes between healthy human individuals. Sequencing used immunoSEQ multiplex PCR; TCRdb keeps in-frame clones, though not all of them. Of about 2.1 million clones in the sample, just under 95% are singletons; the top ten hold approximately 1.7%. CD8 cells regarded as naive lacked CD45RO, were positively chosen for CCR7, and omitted terminally differentiated effector memory CD45RA+ cells. The sequencing input was naive CD8+ T cells from PBMCs. Receptor source: a man between 18 and 29 years old in good health. Some clones in this sample may be carry-over from other donors' samples.

V usage is TRBV19 and J usage is TRBJ2-2; D perhaps matches TRBD1 (8 bases). This CDR3 region has 17 residues. Looked up from germline, CDR1 is LNHDA and CDR2 is SQIVND (reference sequence). V lost 5 bases and J 6 bases, leaving 22 bases between the germline ends. For the CDR3, the DNA is TGTGCCAGTAGTCTTAATTTGGACAGGGAGGGCCCCGGGGAGCTGTTTTTT. Translating it yields CASSLNLDREGPGELFF. Using reference TRBV19 and TRBJ2-2 for the parts outside the CDR3, the full variable domain is DGGITQSPKYLFRKEGQNVTLSCEQNLNHDAMYWYRQDPGQGLRLIYYSQIVNDFQKGDIAEGYSVSREKKESFPLTVTSAQKNPTAFYLCASSLNLDREGPGELFFGEGSRLTVL.

The chain employs TRBV9 and TRBJ2-7, with D unresolved. This CDR3 has 11 residues. Trimming stripped 4 bases from V and 4 bases from J, with 6 bases between. Per the germline V gene, CDR1 is SGDLS and CDR2 is YYNGEE. The CDR3 region is CASSIGYEQYF. CDR3 in DNA: TGTGCCAGCAGCATAGGGTACGAGCAGTACTTC. Full variable domain (outside the CDR3, taken from reference TRBV9 and TRBJ2-7): DSGVTQTPKHLITATGQRVTLRCSPRSGDLSVYWYQQSLDQGLQFLIQYYNGEERAKGNILERFSAQQFPDLHSELNLSSLELGDSALYFCASSIGYEQYFGPGTRLTVT.

The V call is TRBV11-1, the J call TRBJ2-1; 9 nucleotides line up with TRBD1. Germline V gene sequence: CDR1 SGHAT, CDR2 FQDESV (reference sequence). The CDR3 has 13 amino acids. V lost 2 bases to trimming and J lost 15 bases; unmatched junction nucleotides: 8. DNA of the CDR3: TGTGCCAGCAGCTTAAGCGGCGGACAGGGGTTGTTCTTC. Translating it yields CASSLSGGQGLFF. Full variable domain (remainder filled in from reference TRBV11-1 and TRBJ2-1): EAEVAQSPRYKITEKSQAVAFWCDPISGHATLYWYRQILGQGPELLVQFQDESVVDDSQLPKDRFSAERLKGVDSTLKIQPAELGDSAMYLCASSLSGGQGLFFGPGTRLTVL.

The CDR3 nucleotides read TGCAGCGTGACCCGGGACGGCGGAAACACCATATATTTT. Translation gives CSVTRDGGNTIYF. The chain carries TRBV29-1 and TRBJ1-3; a weak D match, TRBD1 (5 bases). The CDR3 runs to 13 residues. Germline V gene data show CDR1 as SQVTM and CDR2 as ANQGSEA. Trimming took off 6 bases at V and 4 bases at J, with 13 bases between the two ends.

V usage is TRBV7-9 and J usage is TRBJ2-2, with 10 bases lining up with TRBD1. The CDR3 has 15 residues. CDR1 and CDR2 from the germline V gene are SEHNR and FQNEAQ (reference sequence). Trimming removed 3 bases from V and 3 bases from J; junction bases left unmatched: 1. The CDR3 is CASSLDRGDTGELFF. The CDR3 nucleotides are TGTGCCAGCAGCTTGGACAGGGGGGACACCGGGGAGCTGTTTTTT.

This chain uses TRBV28 with TRBJ2-3; TRBD1 or TRBD2 may be the D gene (6 bases each). Trimming removed 7 bases at V and 7 bases at J, with 27 bases between. Germline V lookup: CDR1 MDHEN, CDR2 SYDVKM. CDR3 length equals 17 residues. CDR3 region: CASTSGGGTLDKHTQYF. The CDR3, as DNA: TGTGCCAGCACCTCCGGAGGGGGTACCCTAGACAAACATACGCAGTATTTT.

Here the CDR3 DNA reads TGTGCCAGCAGCAACCCGTTTTTAAGGGGGCAAGGGGCCAAAAACATTCAGTACTTC. As protein: CASSNPFLRGQGAKNIQYF. The chain uses TRBV28 and TRBJ2-4; 7 nucleotides align to TRBD1. The length of the CDR3 is 19 residues. Trimming at V came to 6 bases and at J to 1 base, leaving 18 bases not matched to a gene. The V gene's germline CDR1 is MDHEN and CDR2 SYDVKM.

The V gene is TRBV5-1, the J gene TRBJ2-2, with D perhaps given as TRBD1 or TRBD2 (6 bases each). V was clipped by 4 bases and J by 7 bases, with 17 bases between them. Germline lookup yields CDR1 SGHRS and CDR2 YFSETQ. CDR3 length: 15 residues. For the CDR3, the DNA is TGCGCCAGCAGCCCCTCGGGGGCAATATACGGGGAGCTGTTTTTT. Translation: CASSPSGAIYGELFF.

The chain recombines TRBV7-9 with TRBJ2-1, with 7 nucleotides matching TRBD1. V trimming: 5 bases; J trimming: 10 bases; junction bases outside the gene matches: 11. The CDR3 is 14 amino acids. Germline lookup yields CDR1 SEHNR and CDR2 FQNEAQ (reference sequence). The CDR3 sequence: CASSTGQVRREQFF. In DNA form, the CDR3 reads TGTGCCAGCAGCACTGGACAGGTGCGTCGGGAGCAGTTCTTC.

The chain links TRBV7-6 to TRBJ2-1; TRBD2 is a possible D gene (5 bases). The CDR3 has 13 residues. V lost 5 bases, J lost 3 bases, and 8 bases lay in between. The germline V gene encodes CDR1 SGHVS and CDR2 FNYEAQ. DNA for the CDR3: TGTGCCAGCAGCCCCCGGGGCTACAATGAGCAGTTCTTC. Residues: CASSPRGYNEQFF.

The CDR3 DNA is TGTGCCATCAGTGTAGCGGTGATTGGGAATGAGCAGTTCTTC. It encodes CAISVAVIGNEQFF. The chain recombines TRBV10-3 with TRBJ2-1; tentative D call: TRBD2 (6 bases). The CDR3 spans 14 residues. V was pared by 4 bases and J by 7 bases, with 14 bases between. CDR1 ENHRY and CDR2 SYGVKD come from the germline V gene.

V usage is TRBV27 and J usage is TRBJ2-7; D is unresolved. Germline V gene lookup returns CDR1 MNHEY and CDR2 SMNVEV (reference sequence). V was pared by 6 bases and J by 0 bases, with 24 bases between. The CDR3 spans 18 residues. The CDR3 coding sequence is TGTGCCAGCAGATCCCAGACTCCCGGACGGAGAAGCTCCTACGAGCAGTACTTC. Translating gives CASRSQTPGRRSSYEQYF.

This clone showed up just once. At one of its ends the junction is not consistent with the germline gene, which may arise from a read error. This chain connects TRBV29-1 to TRBJ2-2; D uncertain. Germline lookup yields CDR1 SQVTM and CDR2 ANQGSEA. The CDR3 length is 14 residues. The CDR3 sequence is CSVEIRQNPGELFF. DNA for the CDR3: TGCAGCGTTGAAATACGGCAGAACCCCGGGGAGCTGTTTTTT.

This clone was picked up a small number of times. This chain joins TRBV7-9 and TRBJ2-2; no clear D gene. Germline lookup yields CDR1 SEHNR and CDR2 FQNEAQ (reference sequence). Trimming stripped 3 bases from V and 7 bases from J, with 6 bases between. The CDR3 has 12 residues. DNA of the CDR3: TGTGCCAGCAGCTTTAAGGGCGGGGAGCTGTTTTTT. As protein: CASSFKGGELFF.

This clone was seen only a few times. The V call is TRBV10-1, the J call TRBJ2-2; TRBD2 is a possible D gene (5 bases). Germline V gene sequence: CDR1 WNHNN, CDR2 SYGVQD (reference sequence). This CDR3 contains 15 residues. Deletions cut 4 bases from V and 6 bases from J, with 15 bases between. The CDR3 DNA is TGCGCCAGCAGTGTAGAGTCATTAGCGTCCGGGGAGCTGTTTTTT. This sequence encodes CASSVESLASGELFF.